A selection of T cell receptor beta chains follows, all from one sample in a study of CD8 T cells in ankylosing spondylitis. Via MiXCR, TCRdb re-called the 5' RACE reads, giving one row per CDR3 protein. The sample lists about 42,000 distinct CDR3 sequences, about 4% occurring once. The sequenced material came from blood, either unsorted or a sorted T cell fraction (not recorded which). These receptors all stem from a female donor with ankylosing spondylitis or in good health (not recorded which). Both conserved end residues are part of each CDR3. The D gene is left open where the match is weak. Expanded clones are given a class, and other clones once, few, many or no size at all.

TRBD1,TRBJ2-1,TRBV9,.,CASSVEQGAYNEQFF,TGTGCCAGCAGCGTAGAACAGGGGGCCTACAATGAGCAGTTCTTC
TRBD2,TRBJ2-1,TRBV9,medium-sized,CASSVGSGGDLNEQFF,TGTGCCAGCAGCGTAGGATCGGGGGGGGACTTAAATGAGCAGTTCTTC
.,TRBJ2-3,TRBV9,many,CASSVDLVGGTDTQYF,TGTGCCAGCAGCGTAGATTTGGTAGGCGGCACAGATACGCAGTATTTT
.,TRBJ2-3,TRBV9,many,CASSFSGSTDTQYF,TGTGCCAGCAGCTTTTCGGGAAGCACAGATACGCAGTATTTT
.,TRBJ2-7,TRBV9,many,CASSAHGGTGAYEQYF,TGTGCCAGCAGCGCCCACGGGGGGACAGGCGCCTACGAGCAGTACTTC
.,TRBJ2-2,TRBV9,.,CASSPTGVSNTGELFF,TGTGCCAGCAGCCCCACGGGGGTATCGAACACCGGGGAGCTGTTTTTT
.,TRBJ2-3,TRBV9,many,CASSETGGTDTQYF,TGTGCCAGCAGCGAGACAGGTGGGACAGATACGCAGTATTTT
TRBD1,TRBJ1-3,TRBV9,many,CASSPMTGFSNTIYF,TGTGCCAGCAGCCCGATGACAGGGTTTTCAAACACCATATATTTT
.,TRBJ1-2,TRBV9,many,CASSVSHYGGYTF,TGTGCCAGCAGCGTATCTCATTACGGCGGCTACACCTTC
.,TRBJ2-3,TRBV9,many,CASSPTGLTDTQYF,TGTGCCAGCAGCCCAACAGGGTTGACAGATACGCAGTATTTT
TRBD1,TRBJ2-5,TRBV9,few,CASSTAGQGPGETQYF,TGTGCCAGCAGCACGGCGGGACAGGGCCCCGGAGAGACCCAGTACTTC
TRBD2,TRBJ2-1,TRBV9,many,CASSAGTSGGGYNEQFF,TGTGCCAGCAGCGCCGGGACTAGCGGGGGGGGATACAATGAGCAGTTCTTC
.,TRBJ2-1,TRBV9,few,CASSVTDARWNEQFF,TGTGCCAGCAGCGTAACTGACGCGAGGTGGAATGAGCAGTTCTTC
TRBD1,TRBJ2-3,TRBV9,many,CASSVARGRGDTQYF,TGTGCCAGCAGCGTAGCCAGGGGGAGAGGAGATACGCAGTATTTT
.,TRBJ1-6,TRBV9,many,CASSVGGPNSPLHF,TGTGCCAGCAGCGTAGGAGGGCCTAATTCACCCCTCCACTTT
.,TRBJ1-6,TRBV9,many,CASSPSLRGAYNSPLHF,TGTGCCAGCAGCCCGTCCCTGCGCGGAGCCTATAATTCACCCCTCCACTTT
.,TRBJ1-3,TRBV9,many,CASSVKLGDPTSGNTIYF,TGTGCCAGCAGCGTAAAGCTAGGGGACCCCACCTCTGGAAACACCATATATTTT
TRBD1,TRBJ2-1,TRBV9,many,CASSVARGPNGEQFF,TGTGCCAGCAGCGTAGCTAGGGGGCCAAACGGTGAGCAGTTCTTC
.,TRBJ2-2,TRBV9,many,CASSRGVSRAGELFF,TGTGCCAGCAGCCGCGGGGTCTCGAGGGCCGGGGAGCTGTTTTTT
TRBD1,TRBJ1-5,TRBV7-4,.,CASSLGEQTGGYSNQPQHF,TGTGCCAGCAGCTTAGGAGAGCAGACAGGGGGCTATAGCAATCAGCCCCAGCATTTT